One sample yielded the 10 T cell receptor beta chains listed below, sequenced in a study of cytomegalovirus exposure and HLA in healthy donors. Sequencing was performed with immunoSEQ multiplex PCR; in TCRdb, only in-frame clones are kept and a portion is missing. The table lists roughly 100,000 clones, roughly nine tenths of them singletons. What was sequenced was PBMCs. These receptors were taken from a woman under 30 in good health and CMV-seropositive.

The chain links TRBV28 to TRBJ1-6; no reliable D call. CDR3 size: 14 residues. Germline CDR1 reads MDHEN; CDR2 reads SYDVKM. Trimming stripped 5 bases from V and 9 bases from J, with 14 bases between. Written as DNA, the CDR3 is TGTGCCAGCAGTATAAGCCTGGGAGGTTCACCCCTCCACTTT. This gives the protein CASSISLGGSPLHF.

V usage is TRBV6-5 and J usage is TRBJ1-6, with 7 positions matching TRBD1. The V segment lost 0 bases and the J segment 3 bases; nucleotides outside the gene matches: 2. The CDR3 has 16 residues. Germline V gene lookup returns CDR1 MNHEY and CDR2 SVGAGI. CDR3: CASSYSGGFYNSPLHF. Here the CDR3 DNA reads TGTGCCAGCAGTTACTCAGGGGGCTTCTATAATTCACCCCTCCACTTT.

The chain recombines TRBV19 with TRBJ1-6; perhaps TRBD1 as D (5 bases). Trimming shortened V by 3 bases and J by 7 bases, and 7 bases separated the two germline ends. The CDR3 spans 13 residues. The germline V gene encodes CDR1 LNHDA and CDR2 SQIVND (reference sequence). The CDR3 region is CASSIRGNSPLHF. The CDR3 nucleotides read TGTGCCAGTAGTATTAGGGGCAATTCACCCCTCCACTTT.

Only a few counts were recorded for this clone. The V gene is TRBV7-2, the J gene TRBJ1-5; 10 positions agree with TRBD1. CDR3 size: 16 residues. With 0 bases clipped from V and 7 bases from J, the junction kept 6 bases outside the gene matches. Looked up from germline, CDR1 is SGHTA and CDR2 is FQGNSA. CDR3 region: CASSLASGDRGQPQHF. Here the CDR3 DNA reads TGTGCCAGCAGCTTAGCATCAGGGGACAGGGGACAGCCCCAGCATTTT.

The chain combines TRBV2 with TRBJ1-5; possible D gene TRBD1, 5 bases. V was shortened by 6 bases and J by 7 bases, with 10 bases between the two germline ends. This CDR3 contains 12 residues. Germline-derived CDR1 and CDR2 are SNHLY and FYNNEI. The CDR3 DNA reads TGTGCCAGCAGGGCTGGGGGGCAGCCCCAGCATTTT. The encoded protein is CASRAGGQPQHF.

This sequence joins TRBV5-1 and TRBJ2-7; 14 bases match TRBD2. The CDR3 is 16 amino acids. CDR1 is SGHRS, CDR2 YFSETQ, per germline. V lost 0 bases and J lost 2; bases outside the gene matches: 1. The CDR3 nucleotides read TGCGCCAGCAGCTTGGGGACTAGCGGGGGGACCTACGAGCAGTACGTC. Its translation is CASSLGTSGGTYEQYV.

V gene TRBV7-9 combines with J gene TRBJ1-2, with 7 nucleotides matching TRBD1. The V segment lost 1 base and the J segment 4 bases; nucleotides outside the gene matches: 3. Germline V gives CDR1 SEHNR, CDR2 FQNEAQ (reference sequence). The CDR3 sequence is 14 residues long. CDR3 residues: CASSLGEGAYGYTF. The CDR3 coding sequence is TGTGCCAGCAGCTTAGGTGAGGGGGCCTATGGCTACACCTTC.

The chain carries TRBV5-1 and TRBJ2-1; possible D gene TRBD2, 6 bases. CDR1 is SGHRS and CDR2 is YFSETQ in the germline V gene. V lost 1 base and J lost 0, with 8 bases in between. The CDR3 spans 15 residues. The CDR3 bases are TGCGCCAGCAGCTTGACTAGCCTCTCCTACAATGAGCAGTTCTTC. Protein: CASSLTSLSYNEQFF.

V and J are TRBV6-5 and TRBJ2-5, with D possibly matching TRBD2 (6 bases). The ends were cut back, 4 bases at V and 4 bases at J, with 16 bases in the middle. CDR3 length equals 15 residues. In germline, CDR1 is MNHEY, CDR2 SVGAGI. The CDR3 sequence: CASSLWDSSRETQYF. The CDR3 DNA is TGTGCCAGCAGTTTGTGGGACTCTAGCCGAGAGACCCAGTACTTC.

This clone was recorded a few times. The chain links TRBV5-5 to TRBJ1-2; D unresolved. CDR1 is SGHKS, CDR2 YYEKEE, per germline (reference sequence). This CDR3 region has 15 residues. V dropped 1 base and J dropped 4 bases, with 14 bases sitting between them. The CDR3 protein is CASSLTGEVTYGYTF. In nucleotides, the CDR3 is TGTGCCAGCAGCTTGACTGGGGAGGTGACCTATGGCTACACCTTC.